A selection of T cell receptor beta chains follows, all from one sample in a study of blood T cell repertoires in COVID-19. Sequenced by immunoSEQ multiplex PCR; TCRdb stores in-frame clones only, minus some. The sample yields about 130,000 clones, approximately 88% seen once. The sequencing input was peripheral blood. The receptor source for this set is a woman between 25 and 40 years old who had recovered from COVID-19. CDR3s include the opening cysteine and the closing phenylalanine or tryptophan. A D gene is named only where the DNA matches it firmly.

d_gene	v_gene	j_gene	CDR3aa	CDR3nt
.	TRBV9	TRBJ1-2	CASSAPSDSGGANYGYTF	TGTGCCAGCAGCGCTCCATCCGACTCGGGGGGGGCTAACTATGGCTACACCTTC
.	TRBV28	TRBJ2-7	CASSLGRGISYEQYF	TGTGCCAGCAGCTTGGGGCGCGGCATCTCCTACGAGCAGTACTTC
.	TRBV10-3	TRBJ1-2	CAISEFGENYGYTF	TGTGCCATCAGTGAGTTCGGGGAAAACTATGGCTACACCTTC
TRBD2	TRBV5-1	TRBJ2-3	CASSFPSGDTQYF	TGCGCCAGCAGTTTTCCTAGCGGCGATACGCAGTATTTT
.	TRBV7-6	TRBJ1-5	CASSLDGRGNQPQHF	TGTGCCAGCAGCTTAGACGGCAGGGGCAATCAGCCCCAGCATTTT
.	TRBV10-1	TRBJ2-7	CASSESGSYEQYF	TGCGCCAGCAGTGAGTCTGGGAGTTACGAGCAGTACTTC
.	TRBV30	TRBJ2-3	CAWSVRGSTDTQYF	TGTGCCTGGAGTGTACGGGGGAGCACAGATACGCAGTATTTT
TRBD1	TRBV12-3/TRBV12-4	TRBJ2-7	CASSFLDRDEQYF	TGTGCCAGCAGTTTTCTGGACAGGGACGAGCAGTACTTC
TRBD1	TRBV5-1	TRBJ2-7	CASSPTGQGAGEQYF	TGCGCCAGCAGCCCAACCGGACAGGGGGCGGGCGAGCAGTACTTC
.	TRBV6-2/TRBV6-3	TRBJ1-5	CASSYSQTRGSNQPQHF	TGTGCCAGCAGTTACTCCCAAACGAGGGGGAGCAATCAGCCCCAGCATTTT
.	TRBV5-6	TRBJ1-1	CASSPRPGSTEAFF	TGTGCCAGCAGCCCAAGACCCGGGAGCACTGAAGCTTTCTTT
TRBD2	TRBV28	TRBJ2-1	CASSLPGGRSDEQFF	TGTGCCAGCAGTTTACCAGGCGGGAGATCCGATGAGCAGTTCTTC
.	TRBV19	TRBJ2-2	CASSDPRLTLTGELFF	TGTGCCAGTAGTGATCCCCGATTGACACTTACCGGGGAGCTGTTTTTT
TRBD1	TRBV5-1	TRBJ1-6	CASSSGQGDSPLHF	TGCGCCAGCAGCTCGGGACAGGGGGATTCACCCCTCCACTTT
.	TRBV6-6	TRBJ2-2	CASSPPQANTGELFF	TGTGCCAGCAGCCCGCCACAGGCGAACACCGGGGAGCTGTTTTTT